This TCR beta chain was recovered during a study of blood T cell repertoires in COVID-19. Study-wide background: Specimens from acute and convalescent COVID-19 originated in the United States, Italy and Spain. PBMCs, B-cell-depleted T cells, or T cells were the source of the cDNA or gDNA that made up the material.

Only in-frame clones appear in the TCRdb table, and some are missing; sequencing was by immunoSEQ multiplex PCR. The sample comprises roughly 66,000 clones, about 80% of which are singletons, and about 5% rests with the top ten. The V gene's germline CDR1 is MRHNA and CDR2 SNTAGT. The CDR3 runs to 18 residues. Trimming removed 2 bases from V and 4 bases from J; junction bases left unmatched: 12. Sequencing used peripheral blood. V usage is TRBV6-4 and J usage is TRBJ1-2, with TRBD1 matching 11 bases. The sequence was obtained from an older woman with acute or convalescent COVID-19. The CDR3 nucleotides are TGTGCCAGCAGTGACGTCCCCGGGACAGGGGGTTCTACCTATGGCTACACCTTC. This sequence encodes CASSDVPGTGGSTYGYTF.